The rows below give T cell receptor beta chains drawn from one sample of a study of blood T cell repertoires in COVID-19. The assay was immunoSEQ multiplex PCR, and TCRdb's table has in-frame clones only and misses some. The data hold around 280,000 clones, with around 87% observed a single time. Sequenced: peripheral blood. The receptor set was obtained from a woman in her 30s who had recovered from COVID-19. Both conserved end residues are part of each CDR3. The D gene is left open where the match is weak. Expanded clones get a size class; other rows say once, few or many, or leave the size out.

j_call d_call v_call clone_size cdr3_nt cdr3_aa
TRBJ1-1 TRBD1 TRBV18 . TGTGCCAGCTCACCTTCCGGGACAGGGGTTTGGTTGGACACTGAAGCTTTCTTT CASSPSGTGVWLDTEAFF
TRBJ2-1 TRBD2 TRBV5-1 once TGCGCCAGCAGGGCGGGGGGAACTTACAATGAGCAGTTCTTC CASRAGGTYNEQFF
TRBJ2-5 TRBD2 TRBV5-1 . TGCGCCAGCAGGGGCGCCTCGGGGGGATGGCAAGAGACCCAGTACTTC CASRGASGGWQETQYF
TRBJ1-1 . TRBV20-1 . TGCAGTGCTTCAGTGAACACTGAAGCTTTCTTT CSASVNTEAFF
TRBJ1-6 . TRBV4-1 . TGCGCCAGCAGGATAGGGGGTTTCGATAATTCACCCCTCCACTTT CASRIGGFDNSPLHF
TRBJ2-6 TRBD2 TRBV30 . TGTGCCTGGAGTGTAGAGCGGGGGTACTCTGGGGCCAACGTCCTGACTTTC CAWSVERGYSGANVLTF
TRBJ1-3 TRBD1 TRBV18 few TGTGCCAGCTCACTTTTACAGGGGTCTGGAAACACCATATATTTT CASSLLQGSGNTIYF
TRBJ1-4 . TRBV5-1 . TGCGCCAGCAGCTTTTTCCCGGCAGGGTCTAATGAAAAACTGTTTTTT CASSFFPAGSNEKLFF
TRBJ2-1 TRBD1 TRBV29-1 once TGCAGCGGAAAGACAGGGCCATACAATGAGCAGTTCTTC CSGKTGPYNEQFF
TRBJ1-2 TRBD1 TRBV3-1/TRBV3-2 once TGTGCCAGCAGCCAAGGACTGTTACAGGGGGCTACCTTC CASSQGLLQGATF
TRBJ2-2 . TRBV12-2 . TGTGCAAGTCGCTTAGCGGGGAAGGGAGCTCCCGCCGGGGAGCTGTTTTTT CASRLAGKGAPAGELFF
TRBJ2-1 TRBD2 TRBV13 . TGTGCCAGCAGGGACGTTCTAGCGGGGGGCATCAATGAGCAGTTCTTC CASRDVLAGGINEQFF
TRBJ1-1 . TRBV10-3 . TGTGCCACCTGCGAATCGAACACTGAAGCTTTCTTT CATCESNTEAFF
TRBJ2-2 TRBD2 TRBV7-2 . TGTGCCAGCAGCTTAAGGACTAGTGGCGGGGAGCTGTTTTTT CASSLRTSGGELFF
TRBJ2-2 . TRBV13 . TGTGCCAGCAGCTTAGAGCAGGGGAACCACGGGGAGCTGTTTTTT CASSLEQGNHGELFF
TRBJ2-1 . TRBV27 . TGTGCCAGCACTAGCTCCAATGAGCAGTTCTTC CASTSSNEQFF
TRBJ1-3 . TRBV6-5 . TGTGCCAGCTGCAAGCTCTCTGGAAACACCATATATTTT CASCKLSGNTIYF
TRBJ2-1 . TRBV11-2 . TGTGCCAGCAGCCCCGACAGGTACAATGAGCAGTTCTTC CASSPDRYNEQFF
TRBJ2-2 TRBD1 TRBV5-1 . TGCGCCAGCAAACAGGGGGTAGTGGACACCGGGGAGCTGTTTTTT CASKQGVVDTGELFF
TRBJ1-4 TRBD1 TRBV18 . TGTGCCAGCTCATCGATCCGGGACAGGGGTGTTGAAAAACTGTTTTTT CASSSIRDRGVEKLFF
TRBJ2-7 TRBD1 TRBV28 . TGTGCCAGCAGTTTTGTTGGGACAGGGGGAGCGGGAGGCTCCTACGAGCAGTACTTC CASSFVGTGGAGGSYEQYF
TRBJ1-5 . TRBV24-1 . TGTGCCACCAGTGACCCCTCGGGAAGTGTGAATCAGCCCCAGCATTTT CATSDPSGSVNQPQHF
TRBJ1-6 TRBD1 TRBV3-1/TRBV3-2 . TGTGCCAGCAGCCAAGGAGCCTGGGGACAGGGGAATTCACCCCTCCACTTT CASSQGAWGQGNSPLHF
TRBJ2-2 TRBD2 TRBV4-1 once TGCGCCAGCACCGGGTTAGGGACTAGCCGTGGTACCGGGGAGCTGTTTTTT CASTGLGTSRGTGELFF
TRBJ2-5 . TRBV11-2 . TGTGCCAGCAGCTTTGTGACACAGGGTCGGGAGACCCAGTACTTC CASSFVTQGRETQYF
TRBJ2-2 . TRBV3-1/TRBV3-2 many TGTGCCAGCAGCGGGGCCTATGGCGGGGAGCTGTTTTTT CASSGAYGGELFF
TRBJ2-7 . TRBV9 . TGTGCCAGCAGCGTAACGGGAGATACCTACGAGCAGTACTTC CASSVTGDTYEQYF
TRBJ2-7 TRBD2 TRBV18 once TGTGCCAGCTCTCCGGGGGGAAGCTCCTACGAGCAGTACTTC CASSPGGSSYEQYF
TRBJ1-1 TRBD1 TRBV19 . TGTGCCAGTTCCGGGACAGGGGGCTTGGCTGAAGCTTTCTTT CASSGTGGLAEAFF
TRBJ2-5 . TRBV10-3 . TGTGCCATCAGCCCGACTAGGGAGACCCAGTACTTC CAISPTRETQYF
TRBJ2-5 . TRBV2 . TGTGCCAGCAGTGAACTCAGCCAAGAGACCCAGTACTTC CASSELSQETQYF
TRBJ1-5 . TRBV19 . TGTGCCAGTAGTGTCCCCCAGTGGCCCCAGCATTTT CASSVPQWPQHF
TRBJ2-7 . TRBV28 . TGTGCCAGCAGTTCTCCCCGGCCAGGCGAGCAGTACTTC CASSSPRPGEQYF
TRBJ2-2 TRBD2 TRBV5-1 . TGCGCCAGCAGCTTGGCGGTAGCGGGGTCAACCGGGGAGCTGTTTTTT CASSLAVAGSTGELFF
TRBJ2-1 . TRBV19 . TGTGCCAGTAGTATGATCAGCGGCTCCTACAATGAGCAGTTCTTC CASSMISGSYNEQFF
TRBJ2-7 TRBD2 TRBV5-1 . TGCGCCAGCAGCTTGGAAGCGGGGAGCTCCTACGAGCAGTACTTC CASSLEAGSSYEQYF
TRBJ1-5 . TRBV10-1 few TGCGCCAGCAGTGAGACAGGGCATCAGCCCCAGCATTTT CASSETGHQPQHF
TRBJ2-2 TRBD1 TRBV29-1 . TGCAGCGTTGTCCGACAGGGGTACGGGGAGCTGTTTTTT CSVVRQGYGELFF
TRBJ2-5 TRBD2 TRBV5-6 . TGTGCCAGCAGCTCCTCAGCCAGCGGGGGCATAGAAGAGACCCAGTACTTC CASSSSASGGIEETQYF
TRBJ1-2 TRBD1 TRBV3-1/TRBV3-2 . TGTGCCAGCACCCGAACAGGGGGCGACGGCTACACCTTC CASTRTGGDGYTF
TRBJ2-4 . TRBV28 . TGTGCCAGCAGCCCCAGGATTGAAGGGGACATTCAGTACTTC CASSPRIEGDIQYF
TRBJ1-1 . TRBV29-1 . TGCAGCCTGTCGGACACATCTCTCCCTGAAGCTTTCTTT CSLSDTSLPEAFF
TRBJ1-6 TRBD1 TRBV27 . TGTGCCAGCAGTTACGGACAGGGGTTGCATTCACCCCTCCACTTT CASSYGQGLHSPLHF
TRBJ2-1 . TRBV5-1 . TGCGCCAGCAGCTTTCTAGGTCATGAGCAGTTCTTC CASSFLGHEQFF